The T cell receptor (beta chain) described here comes from a study of cytomegalovirus exposure and HLA in healthy donors. The donors were part of the roughly 130-subject validation cohort, which stood apart from the approximately 670-subject first cohort. Study outcomes and limitations: That first-cohort TCR clusters tended to co-occur in the 95 to 150 validation repertoires was found in a later analysis. The study put around 180 TCR beta chains on its list as cytomegalovirus-associated. A few CMV-associated chains were confirmed in vitro to be specific for CMV antigens.

CDR1 MDHEN and CDR2 SYDVKM come from the germline V gene. Deletions cut 6 bases from V and 3 bases from J, with 6 bases between. This CDR3 has 11 amino acids. Generated by immunoSEQ multiplex PCR, the TCRdb table keeps only in-frame clones and is missing some. The table shows under 300,000 clones, with 90% occurring only once. To note about this clone: Antigen unknown.

The chain couples TRBV28 to TRBJ2-7; no clear D. The receptor comes from a woman between 18 and 29 years old in good health and CMV-seronegative. The sample taken for sequencing was PBMCs. In nucleotides, the CDR3 is TGTGCCAGCAGACAGAACTACGAGCAGTACTTC. Protein sequence: CASRQNYEQYF.